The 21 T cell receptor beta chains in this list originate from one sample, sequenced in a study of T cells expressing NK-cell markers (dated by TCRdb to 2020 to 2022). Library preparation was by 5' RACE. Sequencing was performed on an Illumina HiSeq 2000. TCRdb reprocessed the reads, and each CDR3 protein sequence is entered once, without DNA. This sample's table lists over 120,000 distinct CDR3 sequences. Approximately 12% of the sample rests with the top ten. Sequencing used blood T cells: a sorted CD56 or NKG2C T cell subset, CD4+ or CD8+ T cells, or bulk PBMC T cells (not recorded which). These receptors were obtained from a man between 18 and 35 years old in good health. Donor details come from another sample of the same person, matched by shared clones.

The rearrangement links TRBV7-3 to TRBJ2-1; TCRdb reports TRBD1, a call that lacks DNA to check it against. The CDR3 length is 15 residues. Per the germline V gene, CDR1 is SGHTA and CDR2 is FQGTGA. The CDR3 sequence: CASSLIGGTMNEQFF.

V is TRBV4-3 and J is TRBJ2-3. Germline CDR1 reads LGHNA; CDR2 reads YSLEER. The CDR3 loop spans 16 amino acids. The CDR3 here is CASSQETESSTDTQYF.

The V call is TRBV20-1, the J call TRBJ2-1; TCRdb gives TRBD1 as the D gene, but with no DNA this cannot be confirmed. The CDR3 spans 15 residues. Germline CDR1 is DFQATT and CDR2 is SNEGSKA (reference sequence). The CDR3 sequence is CSAREDPWGRNEQFF.

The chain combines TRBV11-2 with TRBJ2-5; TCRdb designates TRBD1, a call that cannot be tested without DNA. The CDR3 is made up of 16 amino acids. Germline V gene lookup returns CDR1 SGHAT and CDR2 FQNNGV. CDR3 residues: CASSAIAGQGSKERYF. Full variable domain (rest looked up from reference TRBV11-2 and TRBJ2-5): EAGVAQSPRYKIIEKRQSVAFWCNPISGHATLYWYQQILGQGPKLLIQFQNNGVVDDSQLPKDRFSAERLKGVDSTLKIQPAKLEDSAVYLCASSAIAGQGSKERYFGPGTRLLVL.

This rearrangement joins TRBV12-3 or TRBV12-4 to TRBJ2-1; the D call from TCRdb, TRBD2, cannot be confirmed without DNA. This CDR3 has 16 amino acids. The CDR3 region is CASSPPGTSGMGEQFF.

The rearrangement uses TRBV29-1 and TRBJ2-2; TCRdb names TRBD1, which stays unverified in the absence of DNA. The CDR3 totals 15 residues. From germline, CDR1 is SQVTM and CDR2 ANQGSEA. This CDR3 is CSVDLGGVASGELFF.

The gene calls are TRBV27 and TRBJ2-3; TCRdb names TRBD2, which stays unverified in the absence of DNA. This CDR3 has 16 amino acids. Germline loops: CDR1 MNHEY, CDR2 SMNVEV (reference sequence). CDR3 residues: CASSLSPSGSIDTQYF.

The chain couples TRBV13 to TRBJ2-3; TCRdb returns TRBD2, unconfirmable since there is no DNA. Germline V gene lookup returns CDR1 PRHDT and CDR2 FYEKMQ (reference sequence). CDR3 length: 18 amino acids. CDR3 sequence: CASSGYPGTSDNTDTQYF.

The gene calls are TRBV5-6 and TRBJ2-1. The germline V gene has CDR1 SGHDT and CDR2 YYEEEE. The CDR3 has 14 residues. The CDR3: CASSLVPRLDEQFF.

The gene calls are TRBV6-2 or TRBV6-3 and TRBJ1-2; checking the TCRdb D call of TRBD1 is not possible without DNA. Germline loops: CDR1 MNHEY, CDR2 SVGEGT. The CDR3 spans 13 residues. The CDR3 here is CASSYSGTQGYTF.

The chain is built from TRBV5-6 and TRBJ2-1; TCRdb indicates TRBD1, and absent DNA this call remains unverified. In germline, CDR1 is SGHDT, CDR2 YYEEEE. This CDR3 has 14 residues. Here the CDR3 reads CASKPGVGSNEQFF.

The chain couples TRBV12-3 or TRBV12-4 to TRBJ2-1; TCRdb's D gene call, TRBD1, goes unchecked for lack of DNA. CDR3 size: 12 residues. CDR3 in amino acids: CASSQTGDEQFF.

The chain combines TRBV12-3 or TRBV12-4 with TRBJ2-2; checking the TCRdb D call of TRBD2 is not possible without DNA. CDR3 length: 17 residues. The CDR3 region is CASSLAKGTLNIGELFF.

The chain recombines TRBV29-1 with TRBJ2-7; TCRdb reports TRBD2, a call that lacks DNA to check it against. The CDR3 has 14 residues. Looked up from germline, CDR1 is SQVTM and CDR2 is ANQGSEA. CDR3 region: CSVEGRAGTGEQYF.

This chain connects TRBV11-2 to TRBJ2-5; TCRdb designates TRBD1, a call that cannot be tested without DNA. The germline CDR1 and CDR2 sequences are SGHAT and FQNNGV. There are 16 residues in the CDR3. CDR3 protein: CASSYPGQMGSETQYF. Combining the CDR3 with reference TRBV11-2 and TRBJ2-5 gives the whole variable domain EAGVAQSPRYKIIEKRQSVAFWCNPISGHATLYWYQQILGQGPKLLIQFQNNGVVDDSQLPKDRFSAERLKGVDSTLKIQPAKLEDSAVYLCASSYPGQMGSETQYFGPGTRLLVL.

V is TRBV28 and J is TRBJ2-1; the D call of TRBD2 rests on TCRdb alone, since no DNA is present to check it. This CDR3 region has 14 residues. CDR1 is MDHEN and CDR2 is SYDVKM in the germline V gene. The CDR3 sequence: CASRGSGSFDEQFF. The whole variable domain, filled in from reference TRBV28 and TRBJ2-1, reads DVKVTQSSRYLVKRTGEKVFLECVQDMDHENMFWYRQDPGLGLRLIYFSYDVKMKEKGDIPEGYSVSREKKERFSLILESASTNQTSMYLCASRGSGSFDEQFFGPGTRLTVL.

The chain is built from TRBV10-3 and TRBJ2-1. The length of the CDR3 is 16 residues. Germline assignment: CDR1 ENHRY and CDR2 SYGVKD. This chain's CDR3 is CAISESVGGSYNEQFF.

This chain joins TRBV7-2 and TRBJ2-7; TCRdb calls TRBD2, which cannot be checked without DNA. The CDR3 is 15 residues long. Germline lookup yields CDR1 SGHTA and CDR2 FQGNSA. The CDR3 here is CASSLKVRVQDEQYF.

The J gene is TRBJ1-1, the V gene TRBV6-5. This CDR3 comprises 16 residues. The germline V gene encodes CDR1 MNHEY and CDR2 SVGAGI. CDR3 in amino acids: CASREFPAQGNTEAFF.

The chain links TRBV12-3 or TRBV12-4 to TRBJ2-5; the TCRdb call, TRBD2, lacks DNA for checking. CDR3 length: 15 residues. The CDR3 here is CASSSRTRGPETQYF.

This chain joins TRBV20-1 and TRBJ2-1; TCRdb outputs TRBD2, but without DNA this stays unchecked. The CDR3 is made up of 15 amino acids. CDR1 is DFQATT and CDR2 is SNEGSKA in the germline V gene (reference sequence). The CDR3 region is CSARRLAGDYNEQFF.